Here is one TCR beta chain with its context. Its antigen specificity is not known. No much larger clone is present one base from it, and per-base qualities are unavailable. Library preparation was by 5' RACE. The instrument given in TCRdb is Illumina HiSeq 2500. The second PCR ran for roughly 7 to 12 cycles and used a J-beta primer mix along with a sample-barcoded 5' primer. Each TCR beta cDNA molecule received a unique molecular identifier from a template-switch 5' adaptor carrying 12 random nucleotides. Each sample yielded at least 3 million CDR3-containing paired-end reads. First-strand cDNA was synthesized from all RNA with the Mint cDNA synthesis kit, primed by a TRBC-specific oligonucleotide. After uracil-DNA glycosylase treatment, a first 18-cycle PCR used universal primers M1SS and BC2_uni_R on all cDNA. On the study's bioinformatics: Normalization of each sample was performed by random selection of 1 million high-quality reads, each carrying a distinct molecular identifier. Instead of being binned into consensus sequences, reads with shared molecular identifiers were discarded. MiTCR, with a Q25 quality threshold and the strictest error-elimination algorithm, was used for CDR3 identification, clonotype clustering and error correction. A nonparametric unseen species model with Euler transformation was used to estimate lower-bound total TCR beta diversity. Starting from the raw public reads, TCRdb applied fastp trimming at Q25, assembled clones with MiXCR and retained in-frame beta chains. A single entry per CDR3 protein holds the most common genes and DNA from its merged rows. For this entry, the V and J calls and clone size follow TCRdb and not the study's own pipeline. The sample contains 780,000 or so distinct CDR3 sequences, roughly 50% of them found a single time. Around 24% of the sample rests with the top ten.

Counted from cysteine to phenylalanine, this CDR3 has 14 amino acids. Only the CDR3 DNA stays, 42 bases, in frame from base 1. A distance of 12 bases separates the germline ends of V and J, which lose 2 bases and 5 bases respectively. The sample originates from a study of blood T cells in healthy people across ages (dated by TCRdb to between 2015 and 2017). About the full investigation: In model experiments, roughly one uniquely barcoded TCR beta cDNA molecule per two T cells was captured by template switching. Age-related changes in TCR beta repertoire diversity were measured in the study by deep sequencing normalized with unique cDNA molecular identifiers. To avoid experimental bias, donors of different ages were distributed randomly across sequencing lanes. Using the same blood draw, the study looked at two additional independent replicas of 1 million unique cDNA reads for two donors, one aged 18 to 29 and the other aged 80 or older. Four age groups were formed from the donors: young (average roughly 15 years), middle-aged (just under 40), aged (approximately 60) and long-lived (about 80).

The roughly 38 donors, aged 6 to 90 years, were systemically healthy Caucasian individuals from Russia. Around 10 milliliters of peripheral blood were collected from each donor into EDTA-treated Vacutainer tubes. Ficoll-Paque density-gradient centrifugation was used to isolate PBMCs, with at least 6.5 million per sample. Trizol reagent was used to extract total RNA from PBMCs, with at least 5 micrograms per sample. Naive CD45RAhigh/CD27high T cell percentages were measured by flow cytometry on a PBMC aliquot from every donor. What the research found in general, with its limitations: The percentage of naive T cells measured by flow cytometry correlated strongly with observed TCR beta diversity. Observed TCR beta diversity per million T cells fell roughly linearly with age, and a significant reduction was already apparent by age approximately 41. Bulk unsorted PBMC profiling prevented conclusive comparison of naive and antigen-experienced compartments. Donor CMV infection status was unknown, potentially confounding age-related changes in expanded clonotypes. Estimates of total diversity based on one million sequenced T cells were considered lower bounds and underestimates. Compared with the aged group, the long-lived group had more naive CD4+ T cells, fewer expanded clones and increased TCR diversity, suggesting age selection.

Sample: blood. The chain couples TRBV12-3 or TRBV12-4 to TRBJ2-5; the D gene is possibly TRBD1 or TRBD2, each agreeing over 5 bases. The TCR sequence derives from a man aged 40-55 years in good health. In nucleotide form, the sequence is TGTGCCAGCAGTTTAAGGGACGGTCCGGAGACCCAGTACTTC. It is translated as CASSLRDGPETQYF.